Given below is one T cell receptor beta chain in context. This clone was counted once. This clone's antigen is unknown. No per-base quality is available; no much larger clone lies one base away. TCRbeta CDR3 regions were amplified from genomic DNA using the immunoSEQ Assay, a bias-controlled multiplex PCR. In the authors' own workflow: Within the assay, amplification of reference gene primers was used to estimate how many nucleated cells each sample contained. To quantify the absolute abundance of each unique TCRbeta CDR3 rearrangement, sequence reads were collapsed and filtered. Productive Simpson clonality was computed per sample as the square root of Simpson's diversity index over productive rearrangements. TCRdb re-hosts the immuneACCESS table, in-frame sequences only. Its copies lack some clones; in the studies checked, an unresolved V gene accounts for under half of them, and the cause for the rest is not known. D and trimming come from the DNA, and the V and J calls and clone size come from that table. This sample holds under 450,000 clones; 70% to 90% were observed only once. The ten largest clones capture roughly 1.5% of the sample.

At one collaborating source in Seattle, patients were enrolled during active infection and were followed longitudinally through the course of disease. The collaborating institutions used their own protocols to collect whole blood in K2EDTA tubes. Collaborator samples were shipped for TCRbeta analysis as frozen whole blood, isolated PBMCs, or DNA extracted from either sample type. The data belong to a study of blood T cell repertoires in COVID-19 (dated by TCRdb to about 2020). Turning to the overall study: The collaborator samples originated in the United States, Italy and Spain and spanned the acute and convalescent phases of COVID-19. Deeply sampled blood TCRbeta repertoires from subjects exposed to, actively infected with, or recovered from COVID-19 were included in the dataset. The repertoires were released in a freely available public database intended as a resource for research on the immune response to SARS-CoV-2. A de-identified subject ID, COVID-19 status, age in years and sex were almost always included in the sample metadata. The prospective study material was composed of cDNA or gDNA derived from T cells, B-cell-depleted T cells, or PBMCs. The samples were drawn from the first 160 participants of the ongoing ImmuneRACE study and from more than 1,000 subjects provided by 6 global collaborators. Where available, HLA class I and class II types were taken from metadata supplied by the sample provider and were not determined by assay-based typing.

General conclusions and limits of the study: Clinical and demographic metadata were provided uncurated, with the amount varying by source and participant.

This TCR was sampled from a woman aged 40 to 50 with COVID-19, enrolled during active disease. The sequencing input was peripheral blood.

The sequence in DNA is TGCGCCAGCAGCCAAGGGCCGATAGCTTTCTTT. Protein translation: CASSQGPIAFF. In this chain, TRBV4-3 is recombined with TRBJ1-1; the D gene is not confidently resolved. From a lookup of the germline V gene, CDR1 and CDR2 are LGHNA and YSLEER. Trimming takes 1 base from V and 10 bases from J, and the germline ends sit 7 bases apart. Its CDR3 holds 11 amino acids, cysteine through phenylalanine. Only CDR3 DNA remains: 33 bases, in frame from the first base.